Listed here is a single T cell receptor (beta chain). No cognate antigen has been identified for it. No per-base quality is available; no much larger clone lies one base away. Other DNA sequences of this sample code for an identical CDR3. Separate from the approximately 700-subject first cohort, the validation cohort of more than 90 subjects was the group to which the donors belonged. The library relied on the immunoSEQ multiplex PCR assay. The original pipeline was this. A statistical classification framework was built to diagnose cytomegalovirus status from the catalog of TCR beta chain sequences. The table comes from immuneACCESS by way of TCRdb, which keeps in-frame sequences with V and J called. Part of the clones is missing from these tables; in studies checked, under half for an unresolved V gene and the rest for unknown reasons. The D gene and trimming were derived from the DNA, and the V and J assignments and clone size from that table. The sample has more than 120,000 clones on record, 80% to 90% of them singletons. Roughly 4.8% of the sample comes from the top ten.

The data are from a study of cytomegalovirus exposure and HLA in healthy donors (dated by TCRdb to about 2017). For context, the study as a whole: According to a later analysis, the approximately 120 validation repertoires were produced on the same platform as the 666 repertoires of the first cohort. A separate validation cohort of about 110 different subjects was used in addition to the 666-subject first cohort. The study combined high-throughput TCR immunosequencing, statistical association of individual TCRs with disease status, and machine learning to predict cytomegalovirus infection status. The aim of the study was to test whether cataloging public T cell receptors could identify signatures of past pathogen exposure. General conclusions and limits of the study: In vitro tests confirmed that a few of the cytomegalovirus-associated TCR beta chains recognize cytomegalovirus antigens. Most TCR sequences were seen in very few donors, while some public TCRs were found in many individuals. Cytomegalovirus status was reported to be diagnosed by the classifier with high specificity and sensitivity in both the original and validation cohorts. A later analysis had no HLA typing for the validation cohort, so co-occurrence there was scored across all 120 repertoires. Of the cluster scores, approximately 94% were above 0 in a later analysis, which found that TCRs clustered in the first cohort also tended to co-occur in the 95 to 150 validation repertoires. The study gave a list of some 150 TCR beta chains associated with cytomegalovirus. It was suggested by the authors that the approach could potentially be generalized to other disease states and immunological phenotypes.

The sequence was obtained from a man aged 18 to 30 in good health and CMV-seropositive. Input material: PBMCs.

CDR3 region: CASSLSSRGSGNTIYF. Read as DNA, the sequence is TGTGCCAGCAGTTTATCTTCCAGGGGTTCTGGAAACACCATATATTTT. The chain employs TRBV27 and TRBJ1-3; D gene: possibly TRBD1, on 6 matching bases. Based on the germline V gene (reference sequence), the CDR1 and CDR2 sequences are MNHEY and SMNVEV. V loses 0 bases, J loses 1 base, and the germline ends lie 10 bases apart. Taken from cysteine to phenylalanine, the CDR3 has 16 residues. The CDR3 DNA has 48 bases and is translated from base 1.